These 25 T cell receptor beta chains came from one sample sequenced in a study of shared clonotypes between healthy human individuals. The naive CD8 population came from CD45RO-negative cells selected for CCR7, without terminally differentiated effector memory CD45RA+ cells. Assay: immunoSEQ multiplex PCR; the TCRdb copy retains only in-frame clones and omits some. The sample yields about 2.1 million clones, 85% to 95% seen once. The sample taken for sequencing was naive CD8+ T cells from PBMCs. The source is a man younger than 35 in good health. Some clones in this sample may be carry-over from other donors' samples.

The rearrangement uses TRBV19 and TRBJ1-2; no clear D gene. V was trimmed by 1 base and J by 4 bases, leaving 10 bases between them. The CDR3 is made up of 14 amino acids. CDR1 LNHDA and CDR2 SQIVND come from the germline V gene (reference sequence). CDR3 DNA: TGTGCCAGTAGTATAGGCGGCCAGCTCTATGGCTACACCTTC. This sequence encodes CASSIGGQLYGYTF.

The CDR3 bases are TGTGCCAGCAGTCTCACTAGCGGGAGGGACGAGCAGTACTTC. It yields the protein CASSLTSGRDEQYF. This chain connects TRBV27 to TRBJ2-7, with 13 bases aligning to TRBD2. Germline trimming cut 5 bases from V and 5 bases from J; bases unmatched to any gene: 3. The germline V gene encodes CDR1 MNHEY and CDR2 SMNVEV (reference sequence). The CDR3 consists of 14 residues.

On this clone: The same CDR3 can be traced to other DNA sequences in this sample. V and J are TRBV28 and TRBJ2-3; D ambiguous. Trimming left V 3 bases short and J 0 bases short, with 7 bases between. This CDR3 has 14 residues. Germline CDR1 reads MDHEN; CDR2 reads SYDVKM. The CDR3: CASSLAGSTDTQYF. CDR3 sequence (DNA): TGTGCCAGCAGTTTGGCCGGGAGCACAGATACGCAGTATTTT.

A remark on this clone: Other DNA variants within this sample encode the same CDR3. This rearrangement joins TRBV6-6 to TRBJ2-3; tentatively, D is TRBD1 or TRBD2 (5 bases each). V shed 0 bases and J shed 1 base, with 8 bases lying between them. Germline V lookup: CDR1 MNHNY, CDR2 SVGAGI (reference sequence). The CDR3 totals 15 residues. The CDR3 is CASSYSRGGTDTQYF. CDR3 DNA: TGTGCCAGCAGTTACTCGAGAGGGGGCACAGATACGCAGTATTTT.

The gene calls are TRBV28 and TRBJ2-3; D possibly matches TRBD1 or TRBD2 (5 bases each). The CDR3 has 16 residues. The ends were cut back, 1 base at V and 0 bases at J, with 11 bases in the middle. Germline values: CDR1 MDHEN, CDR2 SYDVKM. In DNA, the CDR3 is TGTGCCAGCAGTTTATTTGGGACGACTAGCACAGATACGCAGTATTTT. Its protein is CASSLFGTTSTDTQYF.

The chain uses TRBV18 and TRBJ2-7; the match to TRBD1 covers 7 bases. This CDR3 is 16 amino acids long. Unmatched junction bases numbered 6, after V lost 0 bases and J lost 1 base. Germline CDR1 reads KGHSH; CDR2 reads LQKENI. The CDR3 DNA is TGTGCCAGCTCACCACCGCCCCAGGGGGTTTCCTACGAGCAGTACTTC. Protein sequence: CASSPPPQGVSYEQYF. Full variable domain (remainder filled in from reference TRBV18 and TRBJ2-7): NAGVMQNPRHLVRRRGQEARLRCSPMKGHSHVYWYRQLPEEGLKFMVYLQKENIIDESGMPKERFSAEFPKEGPSILRIQQVVRGDSAAYFCASSPPPQGVSYEQYFGPGTRLTVT.

The CDR3 coding sequence is TGTGCCAGCACACTATTACCCGGGACAGGGGGCGCTGGGATGGGCACTGAAGCTTTCTTT. Translated, it gives CASTLLPGTGGAGMGTEAFF. The chain joins TRBV5-5 to TRBJ1-1; 12 bases agree with TRBD1. This CDR3 spans 20 amino acids. The germline V gene encodes CDR1 SGHKS and CDR2 YYEKEE (reference sequence). V dropped 6 bases and J dropped 4; count of bases not matched to a gene: 22.

In DNA, the CDR3 is TGCGCCAGCAGCCTCAAACAGGGGGCGGGAGAGACCCAGTACTTC. This translates into CASSLKQGAGETQYF. The chain combines TRBV4-1 with TRBJ2-5; TRBD1 aligns across 9 bases. Germline V gene sequence: CDR1 MGHRA, CDR2 YSYEKL. J lost 4 bases, V lost 4 bases, and 7 bases had no gene match. The CDR3 is 15 amino acids.

CDR3 region: CASSSLGLTDTQYF. The DNA for the CDR3 is TGTGCCAGCAGCTCACTCGGTCTCACAGATACGCAGTATTTT. The V and J genes are TRBV7-9 and TRBJ2-3, with D uncertain. Per germline, CDR1 SEHNR and CDR2 FQNEAQ (reference sequence). The CDR3 has 14 residues. Trimming left V 4 bases short and J 2 bases short, with 10 bases between.

In DNA, the CDR3 is TGTGCCAGCAGTTTATCGGCGCAGGGGGTCTCCTACGAGCAGTACTTC. Translation: CASSLSAQGVSYEQYF. The rearrangement links TRBV27 to TRBJ2-7; 7 bases fit TRBD1. The V gene end was trimmed by 0 bases and the J gene end by 0 bases; junction bases not matched to a gene: 5. The CDR3 spans 16 residues. The germline V gene encodes CDR1 MNHEY and CDR2 SMNVEV (reference sequence).

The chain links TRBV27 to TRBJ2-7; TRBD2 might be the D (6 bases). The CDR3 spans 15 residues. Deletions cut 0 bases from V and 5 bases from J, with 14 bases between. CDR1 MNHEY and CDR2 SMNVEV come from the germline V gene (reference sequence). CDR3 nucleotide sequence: TGTGCCAGCAGTTTATCGGTCCGGGGGTCGCACGAGCAGTACTTC. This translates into CASSLSVRGSHEQYF.

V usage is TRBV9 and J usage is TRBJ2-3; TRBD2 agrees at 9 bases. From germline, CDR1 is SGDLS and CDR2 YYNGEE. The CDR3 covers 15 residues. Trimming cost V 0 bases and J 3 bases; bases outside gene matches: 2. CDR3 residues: CASSVGGLATDTQYF. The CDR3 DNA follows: TGTGCCAGCAGCGTAGGTGGACTAGCGACAGATACGCAGTATTTT.

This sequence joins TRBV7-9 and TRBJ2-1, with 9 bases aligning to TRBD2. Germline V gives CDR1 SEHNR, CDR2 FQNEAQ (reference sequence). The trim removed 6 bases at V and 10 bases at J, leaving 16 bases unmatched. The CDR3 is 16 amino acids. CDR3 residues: CASRGQLAGSVGEQFF. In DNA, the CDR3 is TGTGCCAGCAGGGGACAGCTAGCGGGATCGGTGGGGGAGCAGTTCTTC. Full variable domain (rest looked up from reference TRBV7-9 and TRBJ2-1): DTGVSQNPRHKITKRGQNVTFRCDPISEHNRLYWYRQTLGQGPEFLTYFQNEAQLEKSRLLSDRFSAERPKGSFSTLEIQRTEQGDSAMYLCASRGQLAGSVGEQFFGPGTRLTVL.

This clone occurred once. The CDR3 DNA reads as TGTGCCAGCGGGGGGTCTAGCGGACCTTACAATGAGCAGTTCTTC. Translated: CASGGSSGPYNEQFF. The chain recombines TRBV27 with TRBJ2-1; 7 bases fit TRBD2. V lost 8 bases, J lost 4 bases, and 11 bases stayed unmatched. There are 15 residues in the CDR3. The germline gives CDR1 MNHEY, CDR2 SMNVEV (reference sequence).

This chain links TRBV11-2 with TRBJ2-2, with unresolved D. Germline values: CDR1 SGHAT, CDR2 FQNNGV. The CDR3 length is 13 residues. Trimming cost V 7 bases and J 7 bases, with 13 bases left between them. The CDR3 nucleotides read TGTGCCAGCAACGACCGGGCCAACGGGGAGCTGTTTTTT. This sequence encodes CASNDRANGELFF.

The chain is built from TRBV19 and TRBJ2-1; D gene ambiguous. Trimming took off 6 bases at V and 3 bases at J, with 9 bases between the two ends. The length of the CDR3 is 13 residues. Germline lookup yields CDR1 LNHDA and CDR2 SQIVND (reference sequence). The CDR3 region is CASRPVSYNEQFF. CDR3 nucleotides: TGTGCCAGTAGGCCCGTAAGCTACAATGAGCAGTTCTTC.

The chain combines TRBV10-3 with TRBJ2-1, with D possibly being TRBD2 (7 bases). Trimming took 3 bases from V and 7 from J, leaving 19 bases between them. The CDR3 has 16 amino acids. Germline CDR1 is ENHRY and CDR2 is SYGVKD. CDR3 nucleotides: TGTGCCATCAGTGACCCCGGAGGGGGGGAAAGGAATGAGCAGTTCTTC. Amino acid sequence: CAISDPGGGERNEQFF.

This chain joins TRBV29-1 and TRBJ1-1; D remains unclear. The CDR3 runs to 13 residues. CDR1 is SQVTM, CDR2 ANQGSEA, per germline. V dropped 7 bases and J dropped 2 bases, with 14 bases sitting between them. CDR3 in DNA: TGCAGCGGTGTATTGGGTAGCAACACTGAAGCTTTCTTT. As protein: CSGVLGSNTEAFF.

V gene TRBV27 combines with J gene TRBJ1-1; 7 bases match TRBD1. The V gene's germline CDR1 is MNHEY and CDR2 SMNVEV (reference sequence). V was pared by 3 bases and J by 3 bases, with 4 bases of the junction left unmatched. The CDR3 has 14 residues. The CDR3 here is CASSLQGGHTEAFF. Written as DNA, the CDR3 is TGTGCCAGCAGTTTGCAGGGGGGGCACACTGAAGCTTTCTTT.

The CDR3 protein is CASSLGGQRVEATEAFF. Here the CDR3 DNA reads TGTGCCAGCAGCTTGGGGGGACAGAGGGTTGAGGCCACTGAAGCTTTCTTT. V usage is TRBV5-5 and J usage is TRBJ1-1, with TRBD1 matching over 7 bases. V lost 0 bases and J lost 4; bases outside the gene matches: 12. The CDR3 sequence is 17 residues long. CDR1 is SGHKS and CDR2 is YYEKEE in the germline V gene (reference sequence).

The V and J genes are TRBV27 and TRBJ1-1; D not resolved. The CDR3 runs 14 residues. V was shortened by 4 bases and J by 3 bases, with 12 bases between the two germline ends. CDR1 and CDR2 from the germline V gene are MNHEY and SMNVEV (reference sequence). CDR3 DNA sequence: TGTGCCAGCAGTTGGGCCTGGACGGACACTGAAGCTTTCTTT. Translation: CASSWAWTDTEAFF.

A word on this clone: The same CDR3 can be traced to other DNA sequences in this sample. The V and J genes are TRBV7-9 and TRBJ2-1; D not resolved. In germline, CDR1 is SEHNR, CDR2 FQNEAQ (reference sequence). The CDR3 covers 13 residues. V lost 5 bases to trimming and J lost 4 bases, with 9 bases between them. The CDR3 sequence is CASSPSLYNEQFF. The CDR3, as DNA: TGTGCCAGCAGCCCCTCATTGTACAATGAGCAGTTCTTC.

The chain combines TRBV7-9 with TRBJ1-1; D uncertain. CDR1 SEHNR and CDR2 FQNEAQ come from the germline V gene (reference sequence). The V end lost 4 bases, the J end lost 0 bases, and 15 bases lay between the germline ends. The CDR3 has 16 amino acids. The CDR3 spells CASSWPPSPLNTEAFF. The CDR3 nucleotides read TGTGCCAGCAGCTGGCCCCCGTCCCCCTTGAACACTGAAGCTTTCTTT.

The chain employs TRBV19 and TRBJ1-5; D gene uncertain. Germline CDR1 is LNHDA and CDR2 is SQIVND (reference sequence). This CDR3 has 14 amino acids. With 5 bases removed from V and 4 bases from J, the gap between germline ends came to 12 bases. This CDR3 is CASSWQVTNQPQHF. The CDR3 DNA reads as TGTGCCAGTAGTTGGCAGGTGACTAATCAGCCCCAGCATTTT.

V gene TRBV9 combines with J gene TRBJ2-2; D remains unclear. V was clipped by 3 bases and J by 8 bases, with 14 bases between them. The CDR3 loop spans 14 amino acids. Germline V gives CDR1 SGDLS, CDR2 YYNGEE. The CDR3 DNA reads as TGTGCCAGCAGCGCCAGAGCTGGCGTTGGGGAGCTGTTTTTT. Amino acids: CASSARAGVGELFF.